The source of this TCR beta chain is a study of T cells in localized non-small cell lung cancer. Findings of the study overall: Uninvolved adjacent lung had higher T cell clonality than tumor and all other tissues. Out of the top 100 tumor clones, a median approximately 61 were seen in adjacent lung.

Sequenced by immunoSEQ multiplex PCR; TCRdb stores in-frame clones only, minus some. Here the sample spans roughly 1,900 clones, about 20% being singletons. Turning to this clone: Its target is unknown.

Trimming shortened V by 6 bases and J by 3 bases, and 21 bases separated the two germline ends. This CDR3 is 15 amino acids long. Germline CDR1 SQVTM, CDR2 ANQGSEA. The receptor's source is a woman aged 35-75 years with stage I lung adenocarcinoma. The chain is built from TRBV29-1 and TRBJ2-7; tentatively, D is TRBD2 (6 bases). Sample: normal lung tissue next to the tumor, taken before any cancer treatment. CDR3: CSVPSGIGRNYEQYF. The DNA for the CDR3 is TGCAGCGTGCCCAGTGGGATTGGGAGGAACTACGAGCAGTACTTC.